A single sample is the source of the 16 T cell receptor beta chains below, sequenced in a study of CD8+ T cells in alopecia areata. Indicated treatment: oral pan-JAK inhibitor, 5-10 mg twice daily. Extraction of RNA preceded its reverse transcription into cDNA, which served as the sequencing template. Sequencing used immunoSEQ multiplex PCR; TCRdb keeps in-frame clones, though not all of them. The sample has approximately 160,000 clones; approximately 60% are singletons. The source material was CD4+ T cells sorted from blood, sampled at week 24, from a patient treated with tofacitinib. Receptor source: a human donor with alopecia areata.

In this sample, this clone turned up once. This rearrangement joins TRBV19 to TRBJ2-2; D tentatively fits TRBD1 or TRBD2 (5 bases each). Trimming stripped 7 bases from V and 3 bases from J, with 9 bases between. Germline V gene sequence: CDR1 LNHDA, CDR2 SQIVND (reference sequence). The CDR3 runs to 13 residues. CDR3: CASNQGHTGELFF. In nucleotides, the CDR3 is TGTGCCAGTAATCAGGGACACACCGGGGAGCTGTTTTTT.

The V gene is TRBV6-5, the J gene TRBJ1-2; 7 positions agree with TRBD1. CDR1 is MNHEY, CDR2 SVGAGI, per germline. This CDR3 is built from 15 residues. The J segment lost 4 bases and the V segment lost 6 bases, leaving 11 bases of the junction unmatched. CDR3 DNA: TGTGCCAGCAGCGAGACACAGGGGTCGGCCTATGGCTACACCTTC. Protein product: CASSETQGSAYGYTF.

This chain uses TRBV25-1 with TRBJ2-3, with D hard to call. The germline V gene encodes CDR1 MGHDK and CDR2 SYGVNS. This CDR3 is 16 amino acids long. The V and J ends lost 1 base and 4 bases respectively, with 15 bases between them. CDR3 coding DNA: TGTGCCAGCAGTGAATCGAACATCTGGGCTGCAGATACGCAGTATTTT. Translated: CASSESNIWAADTQYF.

This clone occurred a few times. This chain connects TRBV29-1 to TRBJ1-5; maybe TRBD1 (5 bases). Germline V gene lookup returns CDR1 SQVTM and CDR2 ANQGSEA. V was cut by 4 bases and J by 5 bases, with 12 bases left in between. This CDR3 spans 13 amino acids. CDR3 DNA: TGCAGCGTTGGAGGGGTTGGCGATCAGCCCCAGCATTTT. Residues: CSVGGVGDQPQHF.

This clone was picked up a small number of times. Additional DNA sequences in this sample encode the identical CDR3. The gene calls are TRBV7-2 and TRBJ2-5; D might be TRBD2 (7 bases). V was clipped by 5 bases and J by 4 bases, with 11 bases between them. Germline lookup yields CDR1 SGHTA and CDR2 FQGNSA. The CDR3 has 13 amino acids. CDR3 bases: TGTGCCAGCAGCCGGGGGGCCGGAGAGACCCAGTACTTC. It yields the protein CASSRGAGETQYF.

Turning to this clone: This CDR3 is also generated by other DNA sequences in the sample. This chain uses TRBV25-1 with TRBJ1-5; the D is unclear. There are 12 residues in the CDR3. The V gene's germline CDR1 is MGHDK and CDR2 SYGVNS. Between the trimmed V and J ends, which lost 2 bases and 2 bases, there was a span of 1 base. CDR3 residues: CASSEGNQPQHF. The CDR3 nucleotides read TGTGCCAGCAGTGAAGGCAATCAGCCCCAGCATTTT.

The chain couples TRBV27 to TRBJ1-2; TRBD1 is a possible D gene (5 bases). V was shortened by 5 bases and J by 8 bases, with 18 bases between the two germline ends. Germline assignment: CDR1 MNHEY and CDR2 SMNVEV (reference sequence). There are 14 residues in the CDR3. DNA for the CDR3: TGTGCCAGCAGTCTCTCCGGGACGTCTAGCGGCTACACCTTC. This encodes CASSLSGTSSGYTF.

Comment on this clone: Possible read error: a much larger clone is one base away. J is TRBJ1-5 and V is TRBV15; D ambiguous. Per germline, CDR1 LNHNV and CDR2 YYDKDF (reference sequence). V dropped 0 bases and J dropped 4 bases, with 1 base sitting between them. This CDR3 region has 12 residues. In nucleotides, the CDR3 is TGTGCCACCAGCAGAGAGAATCAGCCCCAGCATTTT. This gives the protein CATSRENQPQHF.

The chain combines TRBV7-2 with TRBJ1-2; 10 nucleotides align to TRBD1. The CDR3 runs to 14 residues. CDR1 and CDR2 from the germline V gene are SGHTA and FQGNSA. The V segment lost 5 bases and the J segment 6 bases; nucleotides outside the gene matches: 6. CDR3 coding DNA: TGTGCCAGCAGCCCCAAGGGACAGGGGAATGGCTACACCTTC. Its protein is CASSPKGQGNGYTF.

CDR3 region: CASSVGIENTIYF. The CDR3 DNA sequence: TGTGCCAGCAGCGTAGGTATTGAAAACACCATATATTTT. The chain recombines TRBV9 with TRBJ1-3, with D hard to call. Trimming removed 0 bases at V and 6 bases at J, with 7 bases between. Germline V gene sequence: CDR1 SGDLS, CDR2 YYNGEE. The CDR3 length is 13 residues. Full variable domain (rest looked up from reference TRBV9 and TRBJ1-3): DSGVTQTPKHLITATGQRVTLRCSPRSGDLSVYWYQQSLDQGLQFLIQYYNGEERAKGNILERFSAQQFPDLHSELNLSSLELGDSALYFCASSVGIENTIYFGEGSWLTVV.

This clone turned up a few times. As DNA, the CDR3 is TGTGCCAGCAGCGCCCGGACTAGCGGGGGCCCAAATTCCTACGAGCAGTACTTC. It translates to CASSARTSGGPNSYEQYF. This chain joins TRBV7-8 and TRBJ2-7; 13 bases agree with TRBD2. The CDR3 is 18 amino acids. Germline V gene lookup returns CDR1 SGHVS and CDR2 FQNEAQ. Trimming took 5 bases from V and 1 from J; bases not matched to a gene: 11.

The V and J genes are TRBV5-1 and TRBJ2-1; 7 bases align to TRBD2. The CDR3 has 16 amino acids. The germline gives CDR1 SGHRS, CDR2 YFSETQ. Trimming at V came to 6 bases and at J to 0 bases, leaving 9 bases not matched to a gene. For the CDR3, the DNA is TGCGCCAGCAAGGGAGGGTCGGACCCCTCCTACAATGAGCAGTTCTTC. Its protein is CASKGGSDPSYNEQFF.

The chain is built from TRBV6-1 and TRBJ2-5; D may correspond to TRBD1 or TRBD2 (6 bases each). Trimming removed 7 bases at V and 1 base at J, with 16 bases between. Per germline, CDR1 MNHNS and CDR2 SASEGT. The CDR3 runs 15 residues. CDR3: CASTPRRGAQETQYF. CDR3 nucleotide sequence: TGTGCCAGCACCCCACGGAGGGGGGCCCAAGAGACCCAGTACTTC.

This chain connects TRBV30 to TRBJ1-5; 7 bases align to TRBD1. Germline lookup yields CDR1 GTSNPN and CDR2 SVGIG (reference sequence). The junction had 5 bases not matched to a gene; V was cut back by 5 bases and J by 1 base. The CDR3 length is 14 residues. The CDR3 DNA reads TGTGCCTGGGCCGACAGGGCAAGCAATCAGCCCCAGCATTTT. Amino acids: CAWADRASNQPQHF.

This clone was seen only a few times. This rearrangement joins TRBV4-1 to TRBJ1-2, with 9 bases that match TRBD1. The germline V gene encodes CDR1 MGHRA and CDR2 YSYEKL. With V trimmed by 4 bases and J by 2 bases, 5 bases remained unmatched. The CDR3 is made up of 15 amino acids. CDR3 bases: TGCGCCAGCAGCCTGAGGGACAGGGACAACTATGGCTACACCTTC. This codes for CASSLRDRDNYGYTF.

The chain couples TRBV7-9 to TRBJ1-3; 9 positions match TRBD1. With V trimmed by 3 bases and J by 0 bases, 6 bases remained unmatched. Germline CDR1 reads SEHNR; CDR2 reads FQNEAQ (reference sequence). The CDR3 length is 17 residues. CDR3 sequence reads: CASSFRTGAHSGNTIYF. In DNA, the CDR3 is TGTGCCAGCAGCTTTAGGACAGGGGCTCACTCTGGAAACACCATATATTTT.